This T cell receptor beta chain was recovered during a study of Ad26.COV2.S vaccination and SARS-CoV-2 variants. TCRdb's copy holds only in-frame clones and misses some; the assay was immunoSEQ multiplex PCR. Among about 350,000 clones listed, about 89% were seen once. This CDR3 is 11 amino acids long. Germline CDR1 DFQATT, CDR2 SNEGSKA (reference sequence). The V end was cut by 2 bases, the J end by 10 bases, with 11 bases between. Treatment indicated: about 20 received Ad26.COV2.S at low or high dose, single or two shots; about 5 received placebo; per-sample allocation not given. Samples analyzed were those drawn on day 63 after the first vaccine or placebo injection.

This clonotype was sampled from a person aged 18-60 years who received the Ad26.COV2.S COVID-19 vaccine or a placebo. The sample consisted of peripheral blood, taken in a trial of Ad26.COV2.S vaccine versus placebo. The chain uses TRBV20-1 and TRBJ1-2, with D unclear. The CDR3 loop reads CSARSGYDYTF. The DNA of the CDR3 is TGCAGTGCTAGATCCGGATACGACTACACCTTC.